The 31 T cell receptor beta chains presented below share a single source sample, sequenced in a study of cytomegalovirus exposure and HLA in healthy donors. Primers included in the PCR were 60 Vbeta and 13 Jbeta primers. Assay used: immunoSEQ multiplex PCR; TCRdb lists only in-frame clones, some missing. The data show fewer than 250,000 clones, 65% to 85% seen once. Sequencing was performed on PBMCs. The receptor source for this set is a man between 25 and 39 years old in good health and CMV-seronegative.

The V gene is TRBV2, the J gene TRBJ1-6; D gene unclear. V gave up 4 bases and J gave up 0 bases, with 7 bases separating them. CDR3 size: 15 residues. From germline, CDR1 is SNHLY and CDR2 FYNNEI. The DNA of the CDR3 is TGTGCCAGCAGTGTCTACGCCTCCTATAATTCACCCCTCCACTTT. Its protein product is CASSVYASYNSPLHF.

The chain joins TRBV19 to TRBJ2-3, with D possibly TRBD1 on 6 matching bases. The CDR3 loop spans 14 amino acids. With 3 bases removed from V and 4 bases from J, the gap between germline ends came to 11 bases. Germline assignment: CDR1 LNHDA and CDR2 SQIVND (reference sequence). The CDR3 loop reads CASSMPGEADTQYF. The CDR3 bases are TGTGCCAGTAGTATGCCAGGGGAAGCAGATACGCAGTATTTT.

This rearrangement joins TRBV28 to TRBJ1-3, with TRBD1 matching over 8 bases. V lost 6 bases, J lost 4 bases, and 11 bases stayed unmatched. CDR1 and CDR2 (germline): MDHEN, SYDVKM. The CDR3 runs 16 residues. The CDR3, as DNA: TGTGCCAGCAGCGCACCTCAGGGGGCGTGGGGAAACACCATATATTTT. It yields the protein CASSAPQGAWGNTIYF.

CDR3 loop: CASSYHRHQYF. CDR3 DNA sequence: TGTGCCAGCAGTTACCACAGGCATCAGTACTTC. The rearrangement joins TRBV28 to TRBJ2-5, with a weak D call TRBD1 (5 bases). V shed 4 bases and J shed 11 bases, with 11 bases lying between them. Looked up from germline, CDR1 is MDHEN and CDR2 is SYDVKM. CDR3 length: 11 amino acids.

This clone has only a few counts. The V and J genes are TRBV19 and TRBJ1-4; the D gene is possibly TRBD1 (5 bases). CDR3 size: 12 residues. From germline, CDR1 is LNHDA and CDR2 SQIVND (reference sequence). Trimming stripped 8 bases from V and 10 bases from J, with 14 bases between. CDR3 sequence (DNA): TGTGCCAGTGGGGACTCAACTAGAAAACTGTTTTTT. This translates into CASGDSTRKLFF.

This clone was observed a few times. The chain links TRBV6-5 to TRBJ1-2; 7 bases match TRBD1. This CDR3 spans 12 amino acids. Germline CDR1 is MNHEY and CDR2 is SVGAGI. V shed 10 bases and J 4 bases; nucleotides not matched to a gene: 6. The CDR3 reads CATEQGIYGYTF. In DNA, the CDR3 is TGTGCCACCGAACAGGGGATCTATGGCTACACCTTC.

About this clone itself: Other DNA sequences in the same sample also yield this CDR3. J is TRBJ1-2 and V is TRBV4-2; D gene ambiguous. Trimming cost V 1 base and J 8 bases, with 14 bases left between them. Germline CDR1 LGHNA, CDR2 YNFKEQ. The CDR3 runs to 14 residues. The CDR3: CASSQVQQPGGYTF. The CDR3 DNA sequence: TGTGCCAGCAGCCAAGTCCAGCAGCCCGGGGGCTACACCTTC.

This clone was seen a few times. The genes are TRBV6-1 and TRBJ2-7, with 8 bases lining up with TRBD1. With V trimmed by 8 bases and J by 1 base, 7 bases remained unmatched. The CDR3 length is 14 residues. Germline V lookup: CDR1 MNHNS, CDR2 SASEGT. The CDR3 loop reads CASFRDRSSYEQYF. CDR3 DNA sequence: TGTGCCAGCTTCCGGGACAGGTCTTCCTACGAGCAGTACTTC.

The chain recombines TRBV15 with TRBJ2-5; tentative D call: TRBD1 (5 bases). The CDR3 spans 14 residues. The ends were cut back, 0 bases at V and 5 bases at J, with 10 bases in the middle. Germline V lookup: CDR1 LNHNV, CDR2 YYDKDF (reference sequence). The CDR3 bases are TGTGCCACCAGCAGAGAAAGGGGATCGGAGACCCAGTACTTC. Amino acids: CATSRERGSETQYF.

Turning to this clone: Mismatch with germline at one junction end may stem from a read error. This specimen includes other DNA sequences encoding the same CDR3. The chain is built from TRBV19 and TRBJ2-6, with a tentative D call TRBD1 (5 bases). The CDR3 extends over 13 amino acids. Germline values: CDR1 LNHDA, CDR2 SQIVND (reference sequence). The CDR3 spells CASSIAGASVLTF. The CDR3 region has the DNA TGTGCCAGTAGTATTGCTGGGGCCAGCGTCCTGACTTTC.

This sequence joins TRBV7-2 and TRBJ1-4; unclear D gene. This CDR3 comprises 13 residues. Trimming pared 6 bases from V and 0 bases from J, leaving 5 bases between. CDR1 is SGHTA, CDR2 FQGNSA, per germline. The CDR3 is CASRRSTNEKLFF. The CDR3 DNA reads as TGTGCCAGCAGGCGCTCAACTAATGAAAAACTGTTTTTT.

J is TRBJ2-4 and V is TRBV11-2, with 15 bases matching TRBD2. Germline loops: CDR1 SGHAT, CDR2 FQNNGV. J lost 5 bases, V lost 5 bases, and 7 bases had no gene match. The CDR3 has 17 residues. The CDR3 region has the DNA TGTGCCAGCAGCGCCGGACTAGCGGGGGGGCACCAAAACATTCAGTACTTC. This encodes CASSAGLAGGHQNIQYF.

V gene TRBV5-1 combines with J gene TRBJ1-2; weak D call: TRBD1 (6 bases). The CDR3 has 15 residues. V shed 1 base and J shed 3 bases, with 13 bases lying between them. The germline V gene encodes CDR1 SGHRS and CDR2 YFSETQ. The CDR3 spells CASSLYAGADYGYTF. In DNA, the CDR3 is TGCGCCAGCAGCTTGTACGCAGGGGCGGACTATGGCTACACCTTC.

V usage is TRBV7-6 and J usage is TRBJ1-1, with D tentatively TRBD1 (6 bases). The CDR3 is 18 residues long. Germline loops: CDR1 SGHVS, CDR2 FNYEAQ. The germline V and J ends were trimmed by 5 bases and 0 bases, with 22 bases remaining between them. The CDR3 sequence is CASSRLGSGQLMNTEAFF. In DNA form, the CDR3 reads TGTGCCAGCAGCCGATTAGGATCCGGACAGCTCATGAACACTGAAGCTTTCTTT.

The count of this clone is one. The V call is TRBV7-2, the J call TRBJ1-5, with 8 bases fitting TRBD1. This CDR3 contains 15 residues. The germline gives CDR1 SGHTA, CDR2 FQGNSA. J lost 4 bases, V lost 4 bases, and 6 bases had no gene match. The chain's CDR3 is CASSSGQGRNQPQHF. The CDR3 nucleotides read TGTGCCAGCAGCTCCGGACAGGGACGAAATCAGCCCCAGCATTTT.

Written as DNA, the CDR3 is TGCGCCAGCAGCTTAGGTAGATCGGCACAGTCCTACAATGAGCAGTTCTTC. Protein sequence: CASSLGRSAQSYNEQFF. This sequence joins TRBV5-1 and TRBJ2-1; D not certain. Looked up from germline, CDR1 is SGHRS and CDR2 is YFSETQ. This CDR3 is 17 amino acids long. V shed 2 bases and J shed 1 base, with 16 bases lying between them.

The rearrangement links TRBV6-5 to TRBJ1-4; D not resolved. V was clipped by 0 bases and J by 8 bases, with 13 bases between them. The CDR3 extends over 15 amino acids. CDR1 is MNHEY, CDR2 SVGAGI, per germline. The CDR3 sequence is CASSYSDGEGEKLFF. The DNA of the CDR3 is TGTGCCAGCAGTTACTCGGACGGCGAGGGAGAAAAACTGTTTTTT.

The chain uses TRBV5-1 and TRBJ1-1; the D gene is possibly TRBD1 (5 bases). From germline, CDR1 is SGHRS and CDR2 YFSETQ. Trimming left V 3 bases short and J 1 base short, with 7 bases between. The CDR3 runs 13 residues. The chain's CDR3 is CASSSQGNTEAFF. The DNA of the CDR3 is TGCGCCAGCAGCTCCCAGGGGAACACTGAAGCTTTCTTT.

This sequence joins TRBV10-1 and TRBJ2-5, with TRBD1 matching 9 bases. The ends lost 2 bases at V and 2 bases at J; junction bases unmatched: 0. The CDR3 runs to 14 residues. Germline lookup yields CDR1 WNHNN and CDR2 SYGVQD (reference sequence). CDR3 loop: CASSEGTGQETQYF. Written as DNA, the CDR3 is TGCGCCAGCAGTGAGGGGACAGGGCAAGAGACCCAGTACTTC.

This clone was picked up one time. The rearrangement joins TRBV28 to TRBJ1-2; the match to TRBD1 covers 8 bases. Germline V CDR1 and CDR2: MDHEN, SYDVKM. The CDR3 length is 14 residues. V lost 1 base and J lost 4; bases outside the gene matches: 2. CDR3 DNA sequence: TGTGCCAGCAGTTTATCCCAGGGGGCCTATGGCTACACCTTC. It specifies CASSLSQGAYGYTF.

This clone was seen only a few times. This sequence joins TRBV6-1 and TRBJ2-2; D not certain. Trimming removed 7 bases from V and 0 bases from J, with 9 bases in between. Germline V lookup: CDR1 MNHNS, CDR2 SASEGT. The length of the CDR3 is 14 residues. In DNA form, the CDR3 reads TGTGCCAGCACCGAAAGCGCGAACACCGGGGAGCTGTTTTTT. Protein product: CASTESANTGELFF.

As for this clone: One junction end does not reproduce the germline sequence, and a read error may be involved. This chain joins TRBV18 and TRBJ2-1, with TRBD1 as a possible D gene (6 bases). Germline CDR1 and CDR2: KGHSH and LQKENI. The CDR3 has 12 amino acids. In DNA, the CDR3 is TGTGCCAGCTCAAAAAGGACAGATGAACAGTTCTTC. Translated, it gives CASSKRTDEQFF. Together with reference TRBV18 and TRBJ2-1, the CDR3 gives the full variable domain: NAGVMQNPRHLVRRRGQEARLRCSPMKGHSHVYWYRQLPEEGLKFMVYLQKENIIDESGMPKERFSAEFPKEGPSILRIQQVVRGDSAAYFCASSKRTDEQFFGPGTRLTVL.

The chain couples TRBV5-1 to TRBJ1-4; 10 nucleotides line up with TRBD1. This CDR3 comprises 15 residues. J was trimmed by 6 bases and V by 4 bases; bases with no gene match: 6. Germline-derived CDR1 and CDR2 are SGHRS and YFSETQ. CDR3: CASSPPGQGYEKLFF. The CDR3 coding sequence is TGCGCCAGCAGCCCACCGGGACAGGGGTATGAAAAACTGTTTTTT.

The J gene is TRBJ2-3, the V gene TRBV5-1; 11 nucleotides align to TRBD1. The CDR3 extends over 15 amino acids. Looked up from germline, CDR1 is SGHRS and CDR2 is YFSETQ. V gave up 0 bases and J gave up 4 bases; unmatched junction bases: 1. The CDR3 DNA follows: TGCGCCAGCAGCTTGGAGGGACAGGGGGCAGATACGCAGTATTTT. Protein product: CASSLEGQGADTQYF. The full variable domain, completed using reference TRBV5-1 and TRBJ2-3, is KAGVTQTPRYLIKTRGQQVTLSCSPISGHRSVSWYQQTPGQGLQFLFEYFSETQRNKGNFPGRFSGRQFSNSRSEMNVSTLELGDSALYLCASSLEGQGADTQYFGPGTRLTVL.

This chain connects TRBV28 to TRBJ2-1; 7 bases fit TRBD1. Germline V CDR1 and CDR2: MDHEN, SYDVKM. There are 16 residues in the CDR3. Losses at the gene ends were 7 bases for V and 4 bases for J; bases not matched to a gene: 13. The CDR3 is CASKIVGGDVYNEQFF. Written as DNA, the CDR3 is TGTGCCAGCAAAATCGTAGGGGGCGATGTATACAATGAGCAGTTCTTC.

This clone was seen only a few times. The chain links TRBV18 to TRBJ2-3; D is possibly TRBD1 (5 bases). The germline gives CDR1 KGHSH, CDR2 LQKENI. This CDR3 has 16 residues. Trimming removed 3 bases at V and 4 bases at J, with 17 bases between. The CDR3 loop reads CASSPSTAKIADTQYF. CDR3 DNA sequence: TGTGCCAGCTCACCGTCGACAGCAAAAATAGCAGATACGCAGTATTTT.

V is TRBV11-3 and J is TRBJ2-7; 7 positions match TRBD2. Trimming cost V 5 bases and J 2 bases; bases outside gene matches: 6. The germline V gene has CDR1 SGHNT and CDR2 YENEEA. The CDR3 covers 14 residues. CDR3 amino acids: CASSPGGGTYEQYF. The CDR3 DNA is TGTGCCAGCAGCCCTGGGGGGGGAACCTACGAGCAGTACTTC.

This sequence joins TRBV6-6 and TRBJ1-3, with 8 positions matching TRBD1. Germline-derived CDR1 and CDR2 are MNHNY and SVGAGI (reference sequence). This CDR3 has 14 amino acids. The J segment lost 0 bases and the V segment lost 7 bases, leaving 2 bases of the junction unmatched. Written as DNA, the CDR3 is TGTGCCAGCACCACAGGGGGCTCTGGAAACACCATATATTTT. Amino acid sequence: CASTTGGSGNTIYF.

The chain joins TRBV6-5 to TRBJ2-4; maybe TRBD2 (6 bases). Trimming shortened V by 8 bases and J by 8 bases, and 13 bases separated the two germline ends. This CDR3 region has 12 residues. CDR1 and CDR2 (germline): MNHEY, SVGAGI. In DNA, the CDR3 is TGTGCCAGCGGGGACTCCTGGGACATTCAGTACTTC. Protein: CASGDSWDIQYF.

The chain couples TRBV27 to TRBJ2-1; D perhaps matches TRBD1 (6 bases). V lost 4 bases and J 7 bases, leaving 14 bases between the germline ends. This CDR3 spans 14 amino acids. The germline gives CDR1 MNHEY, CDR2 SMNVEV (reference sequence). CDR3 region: CASSSYRVGNEQFF. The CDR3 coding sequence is TGTGCCAGCAGTTCATACAGGGTGGGTAATGAGCAGTTCTTC.

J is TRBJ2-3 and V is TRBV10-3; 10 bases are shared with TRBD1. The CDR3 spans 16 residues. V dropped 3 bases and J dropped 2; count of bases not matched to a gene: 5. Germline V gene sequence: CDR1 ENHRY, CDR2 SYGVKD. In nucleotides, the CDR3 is TGTGCCATCAGTGACCCGGGACAGGGGATCACAGATACGCAGTATTTT. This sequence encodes CAISDPGQGITDTQYF.